The 14 T cell receptor beta chains reported below all come from one sample, sequenced in a study of T cell changes during pregnancy in multiple sclerosis. TCRdb's table, derived via immunoSEQ multiplex PCR, lists solely in-frame clones and lacks some. Of under 55,000 clones listed, around 90% are singletons. Specimen: CD4+ T cells from peripheral blood mononuclear cells, collected after pregnancy. The receptors were sampled from a female donor in good health, enrolled as a control in a pregnancy study.

CDR3: CASSQGANTEAFF. The CDR3 nucleotides are TGTGCCAGCAGCCAAGGGGCGAACACTGAAGCTTTCTTT. This chain joins TRBV7-3 and TRBJ1-1, with D tentatively TRBD1 (5 bases). Deletions cut 5 bases from V and 1 base from J, with 8 bases between. The length of the CDR3 is 13 residues. The V gene's germline CDR1 is SGHTA and CDR2 FQGTGA.

This chain connects TRBV18 to TRBJ1-1; maybe TRBD1 (5 bases). V lost 3 bases and J lost 4, with 12 bases in between. From germline, CDR1 is KGHSH and CDR2 LQKENI. The length of the CDR3 is 14 residues. In nucleotides, the CDR3 is TGTGCCAGCTCACCCCTACCAGGGTCCACTGAAGCTTTCTTT. Residues: CASSPLPGSTEAFF.

The chain carries TRBV2 and TRBJ2-5; 11 nucleotides align to TRBD2. The CDR3 length is 16 residues. Germline CDR1 SNHLY, CDR2 FYNNEI. Losses at the gene ends were 6 bases for V and 2 bases for J; bases not matched to a gene: 8. The CDR3 region has the DNA TGTGCCAGCAGCATTCTAGCGGGGGGTTCTCAAGAGACCCAGTACTTC. Protein sequence: CASSILAGGSQETQYF.

Here the CDR3 reads CSARVRYGYTF. The CDR3 DNA follows: TGCAGTGCTAGAGTGCGCTATGGCTACACCTTC. The chain carries TRBV20-1 and TRBJ1-2; D is unclear. This CDR3 contains 11 residues. The germline V gene encodes CDR1 DFQATT and CDR2 SNEGSKA (reference sequence). Deletions cut 1 base from V and 4 bases from J, with 4 bases between.

The V gene is TRBV7-9, the J gene TRBJ2-2; D ambiguous. Trimming left V 5 bases short and J 5 bases short, with 6 bases between. The CDR3 has 12 amino acids. Germline V CDR1 and CDR2: SEHNR, FQNEAQ (reference sequence). In nucleotides, the CDR3 is TGTGCCAGCAGCCCGACTACCGGGGAGCTGTTTTTT. Translating gives CASSPTTGELFF.

V and J are TRBV19 and TRBJ1-1, with 10 bases matching TRBD1. This CDR3 is 13 amino acids long. Looked up from germline, CDR1 is LNHDA and CDR2 is SQIVND (reference sequence). The V and J ends lost 5 bases and 5 bases, in that order; junction bases with no gene match: 2. CDR3 DNA: TGTGCCAGTAGTGACAGGGGGCGGACTGAAGCTTTCTTT. Protein: CASSDRGRTEAFF.

The V and J genes are TRBV5-4 and TRBJ1-1, with D tentatively TRBD1 (6 bases). The CDR3 length is 14 residues. Germline lookup yields CDR1 SGHNT and CDR2 YYREEE (reference sequence). V lost 0 bases and J 5 bases, leaving 11 bases between the germline ends. CDR3 DNA sequence: TGTGCCAGCAGCTTGGAAGACAGGCGGACTGAAGCTTTCTTT. Amino acid sequence: CASSLEDRRTEAFF.

The chain employs TRBV10-3 and TRBJ2-7; the match to TRBD2 covers 8 bases. V lost 6 bases to trimming and J lost 5 bases; unmatched junction nucleotides: 9. The CDR3 loop spans 14 amino acids. CDR1 and CDR2 (germline): ENHRY, SYGVKD. CDR3 region: CAIRTGSSGDEQYF. DNA of the CDR3: TGTGCCATCAGGACCGGGAGTAGCGGGGACGAGCAGTACTTC.

In nucleotides, the CDR3 is TGTGCCAGCAGTTTTATCCAGGGAAGGAGCTCCTACGAGCAGTACTTC. Encoded protein: CASSFIQGRSSYEQYF. The V call is TRBV27, the J call TRBJ2-7; D possibly corresponds to TRBD1 (5 bases). Trimming cost V 3 bases and J 0 bases, with 15 bases left between them. The CDR3 extends over 16 amino acids. Germline CDR1 and CDR2: MNHEY and SMNVEV (reference sequence).

The chain has TRBV2 and TRBJ1-5, with D possibly being TRBD1 (5 bases). The length of the CDR3 is 15 residues. Germline loops: CDR1 SNHLY, CDR2 FYNNEI. Trimming removed 6 bases at V and 0 bases at J, with 12 bases between. Written as DNA, the CDR3 is TGTGCCAGCAGAGAGGGGACTGTTAGCAATCAGCCCCAGCATTTT. Translated, it gives CASREGTVSNQPQHF.

The genes are TRBV28 and TRBJ1-1; TRBD1 might be the D (6 bases). The CDR3 extends over 14 amino acids. Trimming left V 2 bases short and J 0 bases short, with 7 bases between. CDR1 and CDR2 from the germline V gene are MDHEN and SYDVKM. CDR3 loop: CASSLQGMNTEAFF. CDR3 DNA: TGTGCCAGCAGTTTACAGGGGATGAACACTGAAGCTTTCTTT.

This sequence joins TRBV5-6 and TRBJ1-1; 10 bases line up with TRBD1. The CDR3 covers 15 residues. CDR1 SGHDT and CDR2 YYEEEE come from the germline V gene. The J segment lost 6 bases and the V segment lost 1 base, leaving 6 bases of the junction unmatched. CDR3 sequence reads: CASSLFGTGESEAFF. The CDR3 nucleotides read TGTGCCAGCAGCTTGTTCGGGACAGGGGAATCTGAAGCTTTCTTT. The whole variable domain, remainder taken from reference TRBV5-6 and TRBJ1-1, is DAGVTQSPTHLIKTRGQQVTLRCSPKSGHDTVSWYQQALGQGPQFIFQYYEEEERQRGNFPDRFSGHQFPNYSSELNVNALLLGDSALYLCASSLFGTGESEAFFGQGTRLTVV.

For this clone: Its ends do not fully match the called genes, so a read error is possible. The V and J genes are TRBV7-7 and TRBJ2-1; D is possibly TRBD2 (5 bases). This CDR3 is built from 18 residues. Germline V gene sequence: CDR1 SSHAT, CDR2 FNYEAQ (reference sequence). The CDR3 here is CASSLVTKRRPSYNEQFF. The DNA for the CDR3 is TGTGCTAGCAGCTTAGTAACCAAGCGGCGGCCCTCCTACAATGAGCAGTTCTTC. The whole variable domain, remainder taken from reference TRBV7-7 and TRBJ2-1, is GAGVSQSPRYKVTKRGQDVTLRCDPISSHATLYWYQQALGQGPEFLTYFNYEAQPDKSGLPSDRFSAERPEGSISTLTIQRTEQRDSAMYRCASSLVTKRRPSYNEQFFGPGTRLTVL.

The rearrangement links TRBV30 to TRBJ2-5; weak D call: TRBD2 (7 bases). Trimming took 2 bases from V and 0 from J, leaving 19 bases between them. CDR1 and CDR2 from the germline V gene are GTSNPN and SVGIG (reference sequence). CDR3 size: 17 residues. CDR3 protein: CAWSSTGGLWYQETQYF. CDR3 DNA: TGTGCCTGGAGTTCGACGGGGGGCCTTTGGTACCAAGAGACCCAGTACTTC.